This section outlines one T cell receptor beta chain sequence together with its context. These data belong to a study of T cell responses to AZD1222 COVID-19 vaccine. Trimming removed 4 bases from V and 4 bases from J; junction bases left unmatched: 2. The V gene's germline CDR1 is MNHEY and CDR2 SMNVEV (reference sequence). The CDR3 loop spans 14 amino acids. TCRdb's table, derived via immunoSEQ multiplex PCR, lists solely in-frame clones and lacks some. The data show roughly 120,000 clones, with approximately 90% seen just once and 3.5% to 4.5% held by the top ten. The source is an adult in good health. The sequenced sample was peripheral blood, obtained on day 0 of AZD1222 vaccination. The chain employs TRBV27 and TRBJ1-5; 9 nucleotides align to TRBD1. The CDR3 protein is CASSSGTGNQPQHF. In nucleotides, the CDR3 is TGTGCCAGCAGTTCGGGGACAGGGAATCAGCCCCAGCATTTT.